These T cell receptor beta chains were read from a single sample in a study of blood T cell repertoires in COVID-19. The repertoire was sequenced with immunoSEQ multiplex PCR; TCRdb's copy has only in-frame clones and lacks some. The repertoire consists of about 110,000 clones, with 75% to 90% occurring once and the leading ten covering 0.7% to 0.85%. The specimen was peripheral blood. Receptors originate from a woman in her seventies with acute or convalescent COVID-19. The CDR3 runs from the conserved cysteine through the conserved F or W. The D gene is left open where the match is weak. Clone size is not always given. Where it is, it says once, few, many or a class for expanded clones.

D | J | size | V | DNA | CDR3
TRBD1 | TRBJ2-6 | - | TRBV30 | TGTGCCTGGTACCGGGACAGGTCTCTCTCTGGGGCCAACGTCCTGACTTTC | CAWYRDRSLSGANVLTF
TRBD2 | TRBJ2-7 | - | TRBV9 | TGTGCCAGCAGCGCCGCTAGCGGGAAGAACGAGCAGTACTTC | CASSAASGKNEQYF
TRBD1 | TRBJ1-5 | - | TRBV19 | TGTGCCAGTAGTCCGACAGGGGGCAATCAGCCCCAGCATTTT | CASSPTGGNQPQHF
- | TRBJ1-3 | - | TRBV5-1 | TGCGCCAGCCGACAGGCGGACCTGGACACCATATATTTT | CASRQADLDTIYF
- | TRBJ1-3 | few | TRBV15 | TGTGCCACCAGCAGAGATTCTACAGGAGCACGGGGAAACACCATATATTTT | CATSRDSTGARGNTIYF
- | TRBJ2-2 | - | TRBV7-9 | TGTGCCAGCAGCTCCTATTCGGTCGACACCGGGGAGCTGTTTTTT | CASSSYSVDTGELFF
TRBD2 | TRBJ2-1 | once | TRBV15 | TGTGCCACCAGCAGACTAGCGGGTTCCTACAATGAGCAGTTCTTC | CATSRLAGSYNEQFF
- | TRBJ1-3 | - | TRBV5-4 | TGTGCCAGCAGCTCCGGCGGATTTGGTCCAAACACCATATATTTT | CASSSGGFGPNTIYF
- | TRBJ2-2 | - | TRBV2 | TGTGCCAGCAGTCTGACGGGGGTCGCGAACACCGGGGAGCTGTTTTTT | CASSLTGVANTGELFF
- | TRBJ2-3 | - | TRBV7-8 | TGTGCCAGCAGCTTTAATCGAGATACGCAGTATTTT | CASSFNRDTQYF
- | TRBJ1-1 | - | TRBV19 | TGTGCCAGCCGTCGAGGGCCGGACACTGAAGCTTTCTTT | CASRRGPDTEAFF
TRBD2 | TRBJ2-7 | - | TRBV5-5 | TGTGCCAGCAGCGCGGGGACTAGCGTCACCTACGAGCAGTACTTC | CASSAGTSVTYEQYF
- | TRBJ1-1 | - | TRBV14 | TGTGCCAGCAGTCGCTCGGTGAACACTGAAGCTTTCTTT | CASSRSVNTEAFF
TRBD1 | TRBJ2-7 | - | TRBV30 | TGTGCCTGGGGGACAGGGGGCGCATACGAGCAGTACTTC | CAWGTGGAYEQYF
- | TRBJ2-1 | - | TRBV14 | TGTGCCACGGGGGCCTACAATGAGCAGTTCTTC | CATGAYNEQFF
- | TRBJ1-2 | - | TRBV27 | TGTGCCAGCAGTCCCGGCGGCAGGGCCTATGGCTACACCTTC | CASSPGGRAYGYTF
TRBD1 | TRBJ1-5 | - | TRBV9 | TGTGCCAGCAGCGGACAGGGGGGCAATCAGCCCCAGCATTTT | CASSGQGGNQPQHF
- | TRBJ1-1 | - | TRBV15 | TGTGCCACCAGCAGCTTTAAAGGGAGAACTGAAGCTTTCTTT | CATSSFKGRTEAFF
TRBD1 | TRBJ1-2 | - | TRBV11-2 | TGTGCCAGCAGCTTAAGAACAGGGGCTAACTATGGCTACACCTTC | CASSLRTGANYGYTF
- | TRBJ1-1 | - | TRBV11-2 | TGTGCCAGCAGCTTAGTACGGGGGAACACTGAAGCTTTCTTT | CASSLVRGNTEAFF
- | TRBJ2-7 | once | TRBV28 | TGTGCCAGCGGCACCCAGGGTCTCTACGAGCAGTACTTC | CASGTQGLYEQYF
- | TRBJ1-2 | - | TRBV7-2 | TGTGCCAGCAGCTTTTCAGGGTCTGCTAACTATGGCTACACCTTC | CASSFSGSANYGYTF
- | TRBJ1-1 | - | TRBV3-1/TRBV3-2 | TGTGCCAGCAGCCAACGGGGGGGAGGTGAAGCTTTCTTT | CASSQRGGGEAFF
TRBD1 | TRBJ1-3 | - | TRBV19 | TGTGCCAGTAGCGTCGACAGGGAGTCTGGAAACACCATATATTTT | CASSVDRESGNTIYF
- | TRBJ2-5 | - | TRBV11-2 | TGTGCCAGCAGCCAGAACCAAGAGACCCAGTACTTC | CASSQNQETQYF
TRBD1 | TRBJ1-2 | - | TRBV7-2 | TGTGCCAGCAGGCAAGGTCCGGGACAGGGGAACTATGGCTACACCTTC | CASRQGPGQGNYGYTF
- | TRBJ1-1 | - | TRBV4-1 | TGCGCCAGCAGCCAAGATGTGCAGGGCACGGCTTTCTTT | CASSQDVQGTAFF
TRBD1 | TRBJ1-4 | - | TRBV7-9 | TGTGCCAGCAGCTTAGGGACAGGGATGGAGGAAAAACTGTTTTTT | CASSLGTGMEEKLFF
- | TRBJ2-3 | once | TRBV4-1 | TGCGCCAGCAGCCAAGATAACACAGGGAGATATACGCAGTATTTT | CASSQDNTGRYTQYF
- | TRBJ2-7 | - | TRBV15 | TGTGCCACCAGCAGAGATGAGGGAGAGCAGTACTTC | CATSRDEGEQYF
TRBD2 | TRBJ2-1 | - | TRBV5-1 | TGCGCCAGCAGCGCGACTAGCGGGAGTCTCGATGAGCAGTTCTTC | CASSATSGSLDEQFF
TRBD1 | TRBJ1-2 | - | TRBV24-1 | TGTGCCACCAGTGATCAGACAGGGGGCGATGGCTACACCTTC | CATSDQTGGDGYTF
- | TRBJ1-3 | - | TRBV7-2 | TGTGCCAGCAGCTTATATCGTGGAAACACCATATATTTT | CASSLYRGNTIYF
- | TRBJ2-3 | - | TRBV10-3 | TGTGCCATCAGTGACCGGGACTCGAGCGCAGATACGCAGTATTTT | CAISDRDSSADTQYF
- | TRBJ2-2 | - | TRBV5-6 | TGTGCCAGCAGCTTTGGGACTCTGCGCTCCGGGGAGCTGTTTTTT | CASSFGTLRSGELFF
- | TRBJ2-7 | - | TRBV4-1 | TGCGCCAGCAGCCAAGATCTCTACGAGCAGTACTTC | CASSQDLYEQYF
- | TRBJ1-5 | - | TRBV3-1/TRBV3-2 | TGTGCCAGCAGCCGAGGTCCGGATCAGCCCCAGCATTTT | CASSRGPDQPQHF
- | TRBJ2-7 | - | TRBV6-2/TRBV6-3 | TGTGCCAGCAGTTACTACGGTCCCTACGAGCAGTACTTC | CASSYYGPYEQYF
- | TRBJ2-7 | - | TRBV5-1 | TGCGCCAGCCGCTTAAGTCCAGGGCTGACCTCCTACGAGCAGTACTTC | CASRLSPGLTSYEQYF
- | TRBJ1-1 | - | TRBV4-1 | TGCGCCAGCAGCCTACAAGGACAGACACAAGCTTTCTTT | CASSLQGQTQAFF
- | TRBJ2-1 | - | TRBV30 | TGTGCCTGGAAGGCCCAACGCAGAGGTGAGCAGTTCTTC | CAWKAQRRGEQFF
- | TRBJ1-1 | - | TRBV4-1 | TGCGCCAGCAGCCCTCGAGAGGGGGGGGCTGAAGCTTTCTTT | CASSPREGGAEAFF
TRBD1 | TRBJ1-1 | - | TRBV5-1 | TGCGCCAGCAGCCGAGCAGGGGGGAATGAAGCTTTCTTT | CASSRAGGNEAFF
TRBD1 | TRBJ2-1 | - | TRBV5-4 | TGTGCCAGCAGCTTGGGGGTCAGGGGGCACGATGAGCAGTTCTTC | CASSLGVRGHDEQFF
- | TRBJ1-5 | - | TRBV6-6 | TGTGCCAGCAGTTACTTAGGGGTTAGCAATCAGCCCCAGCATTTT | CASSYLGVSNQPQHF
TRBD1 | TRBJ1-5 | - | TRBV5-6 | TGTGCCAGCAGCTTGGGGGTCAGGGGGTTCGGCAATCAGCCCCAGCATTTT | CASSLGVRGFGNQPQHF
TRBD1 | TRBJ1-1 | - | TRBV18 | TGTGCCAGCTCACCGCCGGGACAGAAGAGCACTGAAGCTTTCTTT | CASSPPGQKSTEAFF
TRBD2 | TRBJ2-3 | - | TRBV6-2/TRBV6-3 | TGTGCCAGCAGCACCTCGGCGTCTAGCGGGGGGGAAGAAGATACGCAGTATTTT | CASSTSASSGGEEDTQYF
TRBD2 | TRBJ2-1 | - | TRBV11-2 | TGTGCCAGCAGCTCCCTAGCGGAGAATTACAATGAGCAGTTCTTC | CASSSLAENYNEQFF
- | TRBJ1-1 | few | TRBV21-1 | TGTGCCAGCAGCAATGATTGTCCAGACACTGAAGCTTTCTTT | CASSNDCPDTEAFF
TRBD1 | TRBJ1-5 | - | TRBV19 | TGTGCCAGTAGTTTACAGGGGGGGCTCAATCAGCCCCAGCATTTT | CASSLQGGLNQPQHF